A selection of T cell receptor beta chains follows, all from one sample in a study of Graves' ophthalmopathy and Graves' hyperthyroidism. TCRdb ran MiXCR on the multiplex PCR reads and lists one entry per CDR3 protein. This sample has around 1,200,000 distinct CDR3 sequences; about 40% occur once, and the top ten carry 11%. The sample comprised peripheral blood or thyroid tissue (not recorded which). All receptors come from an adult man with Graves' hyperthyroidism. The CDR3 runs from the conserved cysteine through the conserved F or W. The D gene is left open where the match is weak. Part of the rows lack a size; the others show once, few, many or a class for expanded clones.

V gene: TRBV29-1; J gene: TRBJ1-2; CDR3 length: 13; clone size: many; D gene: NA; CDR3 DNA: TGCAGCGTTGAAGGGGGGCAGAACTATGGCTACACCTTC; CDR3 protein: CSVEGGQNYGYTF
V gene: TRBV9; J gene: TRBJ2-3; CDR3 length: 14; clone size: NA; D gene: NA; CDR3 DNA: TGTGCCAGCAGCGTAGAGGCTCACACAGATACGCAGTATTTT; CDR3 protein: CASSVEAHTDTQYF
V gene: TRBV29-1; J gene: TRBJ2-2; CDR3 length: 13; clone size: many; D gene: NA; CDR3 DNA: TGCAGCGTTGGGCGGGCAAGCACCGGGGAGCTGTTTTTT; CDR3 protein: CSVGRASTGELFF
V gene: TRBV5-8; J gene: TRBJ1-1; CDR3 length: 14; clone size: many; D gene: NA; CDR3 DNA: TGTGCCAGCAGCTTGGCGTCGCGAGGGACTGAAGCTTTCTTT; CDR3 protein: CASSLASRGTEAFF
V gene: TRBV7-3; J gene: TRBJ1-5; CDR3 length: 16; clone size: NA; D gene: NA; CDR3 DNA: TGTGCCAGCAGCTTCGAAGGGGCGTATAACAATCAGCCCCAGCATTTT; CDR3 protein: CASSFEGAYNNQPQHF
V gene: TRBV7-9; J gene: TRBJ2-7; CDR3 length: 12; clone size: NA; D gene: NA; CDR3 DNA: TGTGCCAGCAGCAACCCGCCAGGGGAGCAGTACTTC; CDR3 protein: CASSNPPGEQYF
V gene: TRBV7-9; J gene: TRBJ1-2; CDR3 length: 15; clone size: few; D gene: NA; CDR3 DNA: TGTGCCAGCACCTATCTAAAGGGAGGGGACTATGGCTACACCTTC; CDR3 protein: CASTYLKGGDYGYTF
V gene: TRBV11-1; J gene: TRBJ2-1; CDR3 length: 16; clone size: NA; D gene: TRBD1; CDR3 DNA: TGTGCCAGCAGCTTAGGTTCGGGGACAGGGAAACGTGAGCAGTTCTTC; CDR3 protein: CASSLGSGTGKREQFF
V gene: TRBV10-3; J gene: TRBJ1-6; CDR3 length: 14; clone size: many; D gene: NA; CDR3 DNA: TGTGCCATCAGCCCCACAGGGAGGGACTCACCCCTCCACTTT; CDR3 protein: CAISPTGRDSPLHF
V gene: TRBV24-1; J gene: TRBJ1-1; CDR3 length: 13; clone size: NA; D gene: TRBD1; CDR3 DNA: TGTGCCATACAGACAGGGCAGAACACTGAAGCTTTCTTT; CDR3 protein: CAIQTGQNTEAFF
V gene: TRBV7-2; J gene: TRBJ2-7; CDR3 length: 10; clone size: NA; D gene: TRBD2; CDR3 DNA: TGTGCCAGCCATGACGGGGGGGCTACTTTC; CDR3 protein: CASHDGGATF
V gene: TRBV6-6; J gene: TRBJ2-7; CDR3 length: 12; clone size: NA; D gene: TRBD2; CDR3 DNA: TGTGCCAGCCAAGCGGGGGCCTACGAGCAGTACTTC; CDR3 protein: CASQAGAYEQYF
V gene: TRBV11-2; J gene: TRBJ1-6; CDR3 length: 18; clone size: NA; D gene: NA; CDR3 DNA: TGTGCCAGCAGTTTCCCTCCCTTCAGAACAGGTAGCGGTTCACCCCTCCACTTT; CDR3 protein: CASSFPPFRTGSGSPLHF
V gene: TRBV14; J gene: TRBJ2-7; CDR3 length: 16; clone size: NA; D gene: TRBD1; CDR3 DNA: TGTGCCAGCAGCCACCATCCGGGACAGGGGGTTTACGAGCAGTACTTC; CDR3 protein: CASSHHPGQGVYEQYF
V gene: TRBV2; J gene: TRBJ1-6; CDR3 length: 16; clone size: NA; D gene: NA; CDR3 DNA: TGTGCCAGCAGTGAATTAGATCCAGGGGCGGTTTCACCCCTCCACTTT; CDR3 protein: CASSELDPGAVSPLHF
V gene: TRBV10-2; J gene: TRBJ1-2; CDR3 length: 13; clone size: few; D gene: NA; CDR3 DNA: TGTGCCAGCATTGGGGGGGCCAGCTATGGCTACACCTTC; CDR3 protein: CASIGGASYGYTF
V gene: TRBV3-1; J gene: TRBJ1-2; CDR3 length: 15; clone size: NA; D gene: TRBD1; CDR3 DNA: TGTGCCAGCAGCCCCACCCGAGGGGGCGGGTCTGGCTACACCTTC; CDR3 protein: CASSPTRGGGSGYTF
V gene: TRBV20-1; J gene: TRBJ2-5; CDR3 length: 16; clone size: many; D gene: TRBD2; CDR3 DNA: TGCAGTGCTAGCCAGCTTGGGACTAGCTCTCGGGAGACCCAGTACTTC; CDR3 protein: CSASQLGTSSRETQYF
V gene: TRBV6-6; J gene: TRBJ1-1; CDR3 length: 12; clone size: NA; D gene: TRBD1; CDR3 DNA: TGTGCCAGCAGTGACAGGGCCCTGAGGGCTTTCTTT; CDR3 protein: CASSDRALRAFF
V gene: TRBV20-1; J gene: TRBJ2-2; CDR3 length: 15; clone size: NA; D gene: NA; CDR3 DNA: TGCAGTGCTAGATGGGGGGGCGCGGGCACCGGGGAGCTGTTTTTT; CDR3 protein: CSARWGGAGTGELFF
V gene: TRBV5-5; J gene: TRBJ2-2; CDR3 length: 16; clone size: NA; D gene: TRBD2; CDR3 DNA: TGTGCCAGCAGCGACCTAGCGGGAGGTGGTACCGGGGAGCTGTTTTTT; CDR3 protein: CASSDLAGGGTGELFF
V gene: TRBV4-2; J gene: TRBJ2-5; CDR3 length: 16; clone size: NA; D gene: NA; CDR3 DNA: TGTGCCAGCAGCCAACCCCGCGCCGGGACTCAAGAGACCCAGTACTTC; CDR3 protein: CASSQPRAGTQETQYF
V gene: TRBV5-6; J gene: TRBJ1-2; CDR3 length: 15; clone size: NA; D gene: NA; CDR3 DNA: TGTGCCAGCAGCCAAAAGACAGGCTGGTATGCCGGCTACACCTTC; CDR3 protein: CASSQKTGWYAGYTF
V gene: TRBV9; J gene: TRBJ2-2; CDR3 length: 15; clone size: NA; D gene: NA; CDR3 DNA: TGTGCCAGCAGACGAGGGGATCACGACACCGGGGAGCTGTTTTTT; CDR3 protein: CASRRGDHDTGELFF
V gene: TRBV6-5; J gene: TRBJ2-5; CDR3 length: 19; clone size: many; D gene: TRBD2; CDR3 DNA: TGTGCCAGCAGTGAATCCCCCACGGGACTAGCGGGCAAACAAGAGACCCAGTACTTC; CDR3 protein: CASSESPTGLAGKQETQYF
V gene: TRBV6-5; J gene: TRBJ2-7; CDR3 length: 15; clone size: many; D gene: TRBD2; CDR3 DNA: TGTGCCAGCAGTCGGGGACTAGCGACTTACTACGAGCAGTACTTC; CDR3 protein: CASSRGLATYYEQYF
V gene: TRBV20-1; J gene: TRBJ2-5; CDR3 length: 14; clone size: few; D gene: TRBD2; CDR3 DNA: TGCAGTGGTTCTAGCGGGAGAGTTAAAGAGACCCAGTACTTC; CDR3 protein: CSGSSGRVKETQYF
V gene: TRBV7-2; J gene: TRBJ1-5; CDR3 length: 15; clone size: NA; D gene: NA; CDR3 DNA: TGTGCCAGCAGCTCTGGACTAGCGGGGAAAGAGACCCAGCATTTT; CDR3 protein: CASSSGLAGKETQHF